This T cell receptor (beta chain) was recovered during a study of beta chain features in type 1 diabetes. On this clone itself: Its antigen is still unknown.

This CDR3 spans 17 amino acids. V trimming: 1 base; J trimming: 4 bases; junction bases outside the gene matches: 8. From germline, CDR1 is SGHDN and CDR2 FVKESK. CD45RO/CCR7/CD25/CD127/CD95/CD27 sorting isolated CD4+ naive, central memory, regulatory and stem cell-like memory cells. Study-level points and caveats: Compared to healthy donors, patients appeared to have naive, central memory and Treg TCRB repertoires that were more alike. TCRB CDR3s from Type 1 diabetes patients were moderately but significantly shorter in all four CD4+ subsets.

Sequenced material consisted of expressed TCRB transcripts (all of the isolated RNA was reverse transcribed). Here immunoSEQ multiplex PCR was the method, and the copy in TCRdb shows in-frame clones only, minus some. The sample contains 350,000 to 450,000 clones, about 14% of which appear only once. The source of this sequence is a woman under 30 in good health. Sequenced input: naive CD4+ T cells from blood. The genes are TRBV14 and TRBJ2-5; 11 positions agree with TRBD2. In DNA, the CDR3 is TGTGCCAGCAGCCAAGCAGGGCTAGCGGGAGGCGGAGAGACCCAGTACTTC. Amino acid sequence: CASSQAGLAGGGETQYF.